Below, 18 T cell receptor beta chains from the same sample are listed, as sequenced in a study of control samples from healthy donors and cancer patients. Only in-frame clones appear in the TCRdb table, and some are missing; sequencing was by immunoSEQ multiplex PCR. The repertoire has approximately 120,000 clones, about nine tenths of them found once; the top ten carry 4% to 4.5%. The sample was blood. Every receptor here comes from a human donor in good health. The donor label of this sample is uncertain.

The chain has TRBV5-1 and TRBJ2-3; D may be TRBD2 (5 bases). Germline CDR1 reads SGHRS; CDR2 reads YFSETQ. The V end was cut by 4 bases, the J end by 2 bases, with 14 bases between. The CDR3 has 15 amino acids. CDR3 nucleotides: TGCGCCAGCAGCCCCCAAAAGGGAGCCACAGATACGCAGTATTTT. Amino acid sequence: CASSPQKGATDTQYF.

In this sample, this clone turned up a few times. V usage is TRBV19 and J usage is TRBJ1-5; no clear D gene. Trimming removed 6 bases from V and 4 bases from J, with 7 bases in between. The CDR3 is 12 amino acids. CDR1 and CDR2 from the germline V gene are LNHDA and SQIVND (reference sequence). The CDR3 DNA reads as TGTGCCAGTAGCCTCTGGAATCAGCCCCAGCATTTT. It yields the protein CASSLWNQPQHF.

This chain joins TRBV7-6 and TRBJ2-7; 8 bases line up with TRBD1. Germline loops: CDR1 SGHVS, CDR2 FNYEAQ. J lost 0 bases, V lost 1 base, and 2 bases had no gene match. This CDR3 comprises 15 residues. The CDR3, as DNA: TGTGCCAGCAGCTTAGGGACAGGGCCCTCCTACGAGCAGTACGTC. It specifies CASSLGTGPSYEQYV.

V usage is TRBV5-1 and J usage is TRBJ2-3; 11 positions agree with TRBD2. The ends lost 4 bases at V and 4 bases at J; junction bases unmatched: 5. This CDR3 is 15 amino acids long. From germline, CDR1 is SGHRS and CDR2 YFSETQ. As DNA, the CDR3 is TGCGCCAGCAGCCCTACTAGCGGGGGCCCAGATACGCAGTATTTT. This codes for CASSPTSGGPDTQYF.

V usage is TRBV14 and J usage is TRBJ2-1; 9 nucleotides match TRBD1. Trimming at V came to 4 bases and at J to 4 bases, leaving 5 bases not matched to a gene. Per germline, CDR1 SGHDN and CDR2 FVKESK. This CDR3 comprises 15 residues. The CDR3 protein is CASSRVGTGYNEQFF. The DNA of the CDR3 is TGTGCCAGCAGCCGAGTCGGGACAGGGTACAATGAGCAGTTCTTC.

The gene calls are TRBV2 and TRBJ2-3; D is ambiguous. CDR3 size: 13 residues. Germline CDR1 reads SNHLY; CDR2 reads FYNNEI. V lost 9 bases, J lost 2 bases, and 12 bases lay in between. The CDR3 sequence is CARWADYTDTQYF. The DNA of the CDR3 is TGTGCCAGATGGGCGGATTACACAGATACGCAGTATTTT.

The V call is TRBV7-8, the J call TRBJ1-2; D remains ambiguous. The CDR3 has 13 residues. Germline lookup yields CDR1 SGHVS and CDR2 FQNEAQ. V lost 5 bases and J lost 7, with 14 bases in between. The CDR3, as DNA: TGTGCCAGCAGCCTGGGTGGGCCGGCTGGCTACACCTTC. It is translated as CASSLGGPAGYTF.

V gene TRBV5-6 combines with J gene TRBJ2-7; D uncertain. The CDR3 extends over 13 amino acids. Trimming took off 2 bases at V and 6 bases at J, with 12 bases between the two ends. CDR1 and CDR2 (germline): SGHDT, YYEEEE. The CDR3 reads CASSFTDGSEQYV. CDR3 in DNA: TGTGCCAGCAGCTTTACTGACGGATCCGAGCAGTACGTC.

The V gene is TRBV5-4, the J gene TRBJ2-7; D unresolved. The V gene's germline CDR1 is SGHNT and CDR2 YYREEE (reference sequence). The germline V and J ends were trimmed by 4 bases and 7 bases, with 15 bases remaining between them. CDR3 length: 13 residues. The CDR3 DNA follows: TGTGCCAGCAGCCTGAGCTTAGATGAGGAGCAGTACTTC. Amino acid sequence: CASSLSLDEEQYF. Drawing the rest from reference TRBV5-4 and TRBJ2-7, the complete variable domain is ETGVTQSPTHLIKTRGQQVTLRCSSQSGHNTVSWYQQALGQGPQFIFQYYREEENGRGNFPPRFSGLQFPNYSSELNVNALELDDSALYLCASSLSLDEEQYFGPGTRLTVT.

The genes are TRBV11-2 and TRBJ2-1; TRBD2 aligns across 10 bases. Germline CDR1 and CDR2: SGHAT and FQNNGV. The CDR3 has 15 residues. Germline trimming cut 4 bases from V and 6 bases from J; bases unmatched to any gene: 6. The CDR3 loop is CASSYSGGQGNEQFF. CDR3 nucleotides: TGTGCCAGCAGCTATAGCGGGGGGCAAGGCAATGAGCAGTTCTTC.

This chain links TRBV6-5 with TRBJ2-5; TRBD1 matches at 7 bases. This CDR3 is built from 14 residues. V dropped 6 bases and J dropped 5; count of bases not matched to a gene: 9. Germline lookup yields CDR1 MNHEY and CDR2 SVGAGI. CDR3 coding DNA: TGTGCCAGCAGGTCAGGGGGTTTAGGGGAGACCCAGTACTTC. As protein: CASRSGGLGETQYF.

This chain links TRBV7-9 with TRBJ1-2; the D is unclear. V gave up 6 bases and J gave up 8 bases, with 13 bases separating them. The CDR3 is 12 residues long. Germline V gene lookup returns CDR1 SEHNR and CDR2 FQNEAQ (reference sequence). CDR3 loop: CASSPGRRGYTF. The CDR3 DNA is TGTGCCAGCAGTCCGGGCAGGCGCGGCTACACCTTC.

The V gene is TRBV5-1, the J gene TRBJ1-5; tentative D call: TRBD1 (5 bases). Trimming removed 1 base at V and 5 bases at J, with 13 bases between. Germline lookup yields CDR1 SGHRS and CDR2 YFSETQ. This CDR3 comprises 15 residues. Written as DNA, the CDR3 is TGCGCCAGCAGCTTGTTCGGGGACCGAGATCAGCCCCAGCATTTT. This codes for CASSLFGDRDQPQHF.

The chain links TRBV6-1 to TRBJ1-3; D not resolved. The CDR3 is made up of 14 amino acids. The germline V and J ends were trimmed by 0 bases and 1 base, with 4 bases remaining between them. From germline, CDR1 is MNHNS and CDR2 SASEGT. The CDR3 coding sequence is TGTGCCAGCAGTGAAGCGCTTTCTGGAAACACCATATATTTT. Amino acid sequence: CASSEALSGNTIYF.

The rearrangement joins TRBV28 to TRBJ2-4; maybe TRBD1 (6 bases). Trimming stripped 6 bases from V and 0 bases from J, with 24 bases between. CDR1 and CDR2 from the germline V gene are MDHEN and SYDVKM. This CDR3 region has 19 residues. CDR3 DNA sequence: TGTGCCAGCAGATCAATTAGGGAAACAGGGTCGGGAGCCAAAAACATTCAGTACTTC. This encodes CASRSIRETGSGAKNIQYF. The full variable domain, its missing parts supplied by reference TRBV28 and TRBJ2-4, is DVKVTQSSRYLVKRTGEKVFLECVQDMDHENMFWYRQDPGLGLRLIYFSYDVKMKEKGDIPEGYSVSREKKERFSLILESASTNQTSMYLCASRSIRETGSGAKNIQYFGAGTRLSVL.

The V and J genes are TRBV27 and TRBJ2-7; a weak D match, TRBD2 (6 bases). CDR1 is MNHEY, CDR2 SMNVEV, per germline (reference sequence). The germline V and J ends were trimmed by 5 bases and 3 bases, with 11 bases remaining between them. The CDR3 has 13 amino acids. In DNA form, the CDR3 reads TGTGCCAGCAGTCCGCGGGATATCTACGAGCAGTACTTC. The encoded protein is CASSPRDIYEQYF.

This clone was seen a handful of times. This chain uses TRBV18 with TRBJ2-5; D perhaps matches TRBD1 (6 bases). This CDR3 is 13 amino acids long. In germline, CDR1 is KGHSH, CDR2 LQKENI. V shed 6 bases and J shed 5 bases, with 13 bases lying between them. DNA of the CDR3: TGTGCCAGCTCTTCAGGGGTGGAGGAGACCCAGTACTTC. Translated: CASSSGVEETQYF.

The V gene is TRBV9, the J gene TRBJ1-5; TRBD1 might be the D (5 bases). CDR3 length: 15 residues. Per the germline V gene, CDR1 is SGDLS and CDR2 is YYNGEE. The ends were cut back, 0 bases at V and 1 base at J, with 8 bases in the middle. This CDR3 is CASSVGGASNQPQHF. The CDR3 DNA reads as TGTGCCAGCAGCGTAGGAGGGGCAAGCAATCAGCCCCAGCATTTT.